This T cell receptor beta chain was captured in a study of cytomegalovirus exposure and HLA in healthy donors. Notes on the study in general: The authors listed around 150 TCR beta chains as cytomegalovirus-associated.

The CDR3 is 18 amino acids. The germline gives CDR1 SGHNT, CDR2 YYREEE (reference sequence). V lost 2 bases to trimming and J lost 4 bases; unmatched junction nucleotides: 14. A word on this clone: What it recognizes is unknown.

The study ran its PCR with 60 Vbeta and 13 Jbeta primers. Produced via immunoSEQ multiplex PCR; TCRdb's table is partial and in-frame only. The repertoire holds roughly 200,000 clones, with roughly 78% as singletons. The specimen sequenced was PBMCs. The J gene is TRBJ1-1, the V gene TRBV5-4, with 10 bases matching TRBD1. This clonotype was obtained from a woman aged 25-40 years in good health and CMV-seropositive. The CDR3 is CASSFLGDRGFWFTEAFF. CDR3 in DNA: TGTGCCAGCAGCTTTTTGGGGGACAGGGGTTTTTGGTTCACTGAAGCTTTCTTT.